This TCR beta chain was profiled in a study of T cell responses to AZD1222 COVID-19 vaccine. Study-level results: Sampled repertoires all dated from after the peak T cell response.

Using immunoSEQ multiplex PCR, the repertoire was profiled, and TCRdb retains in-frame clones only, with some absent. The sample contains 150,000 to 200,000 clones, approximately 92% of which appear only once. Concerning this clone: The target antigen is unknown.

This clonotype originated in an adult in good health. The sequenced sample was peripheral blood, obtained on day 0 of AZD1222 vaccination.

This CDR3 reads CASKGSSGSGDEQFF. In DNA form, the CDR3 reads TGCGCCAGCAAGGGTTCCAGCGGGAGCGGCGATGAGCAGTTCTTC. The gene calls are TRBV5-1 and TRBJ2-1; 8 nucleotides line up with TRBD2. V was pared by 6 bases and J by 8 bases, with 13 bases of the junction left unmatched. Germline V CDR1 and CDR2: SGHRS, YFSETQ. The CDR3 covers 15 residues.